This passage covers 30 T cell receptor beta chains from one sample sequenced in a study of cytomegalovirus exposure and HLA in healthy donors. The primer mix had 60 Vbeta and 13 Jbeta primers. Clones were sequenced by immunoSEQ multiplex PCR, and TCRdb holds only the in-frame ones, with some missing. The sample lists some 150,000 clones, about 73% seen once, with 2.1% in the top ten. Source material: PBMCs. The receptors were sampled from a woman aged 55-75 years in good health and CMV-seropositive.

This chain uses TRBV2 with TRBJ2-4; TRBD2 aligns across 7 bases. V shed 4 bases, J shed 6 bases, and the junction held 3 bases outside the gene matches. CDR1 and CDR2 from the germline V gene are SNHLY and FYNNEI. The CDR3 runs 13 residues. Written as DNA, the CDR3 is TGTGCCAGCAGTGCTAGCGGTATAAACATTCAGTACTTC. This sequence encodes CASSASGINIQYF.

V usage is TRBV2 and J usage is TRBJ2-7; 8 bases are a match to TRBD1. With V trimmed by 7 bases and J by 4 bases, 6 bases remained unmatched. Germline V gene data show CDR1 as SNHLY and CDR2 as FYNNEI. There are 13 residues in the CDR3. CDR3 nucleotides: TGTGCCAGCACCAGACAGGGGATGTACGAGCAGTACTTC. Translating gives CASTRQGMYEQYF.

This clone came up once. The J gene is TRBJ2-1, the V gene TRBV9; possible D gene TRBD2, 6 bases. In germline, CDR1 is SGDLS, CDR2 YYNGEE. This CDR3 has 16 residues. Trimming left V 2 bases short and J 0 bases short, with 12 bases between. The CDR3 DNA follows: TGTGCCAGCAGCGTTAGCGGTCCTAGCTCCTACAATGAGCAGTTCTTC. Translated, it gives CASSVSGPSSYNEQFF.

The chain employs TRBV18 and TRBJ1-5; 7 nucleotides line up with TRBD1. The CDR3 length is 15 residues. Germline lookup yields CDR1 KGHSH and CDR2 LQKENI. Trimming at V came to 5 bases and at J to 0 bases, leaving 4 bases not matched to a gene. CDR3 nucleotides: TGTGCCAGCTCAGTAACAGGGGTTAGCAATCAGCCCCAGCATTTT. Its translation: CASSVTGVSNQPQHF.

This chain uses TRBV6-6 with TRBJ2-5; weak D call: TRBD2 (6 bases). V lost 4 bases and J lost 1, with 13 bases in between. The length of the CDR3 is 15 residues. Germline CDR1 reads MNHNY; CDR2 reads SVGAGI (reference sequence). The CDR3 sequence: CASSSGRGAQETQYF. In DNA, the CDR3 is TGTGCCAGCAGTTCCGGGCGCGGGGCCCAAGAGACCCAGTACTTC.

This chain uses TRBV7-6 with TRBJ2-3; tentative D call: TRBD2 (5 bases). The CDR3 spans 15 residues. V lost 0 bases, J lost 0 bases, and 7 bases lay in between. The germline CDR1 and CDR2 sequences are SGHVS and FNYEAQ. This chain's CDR3 is CASSLAQRSTDTQYF. The CDR3 nucleotides read TGTGCCAGCAGCTTAGCGCAGCGGAGCACAGATACGCAGTATTTT. Using reference TRBV7-6 and TRBJ2-3 for the parts outside the CDR3, the full variable domain is GAGVSQSPRYKVTKRGQDVALRCDPISGHVSLYWYRQALGQGPEFLTYFNYEAQQDKSGLPNDRFSAERPEGSISTLTIQRTEQRDSAMYRCASSLAQRSTDTQYFGPGTRLTVL.

This clone has only a few counts. The rearrangement uses TRBV7-9 and TRBJ1-2, with 7 bases that match TRBD1. With V trimmed by 3 bases and J by 7 bases, 5 bases remained unmatched. This CDR3 region has 13 residues. Germline loops: CDR1 SEHNR, CDR2 FQNEAQ (reference sequence). The CDR3 DNA reads as TGTGCCAGCAGCTTCGGGGACAGCGCTGGCTACACCTTC. This encodes CASSFGDSAGYTF.

The J gene is TRBJ1-5, the V gene TRBV28; possibly TRBD1 for D (5 bases). V lost 7 bases and J lost 2, with 15 bases in between. This CDR3 contains 15 residues. The V gene's germline CDR1 is MDHEN and CDR2 SYDVKM. The CDR3 loop is CASTPSGGGNQPQHF. The CDR3 region has the DNA TGTGCCAGCACCCCGAGTGGAGGGGGCAATCAGCCCCAGCATTTT.

The chain couples TRBV6-1 to TRBJ1-1; weak D call: TRBD1 (5 bases). This CDR3 has 13 amino acids. Germline lookup yields CDR1 MNHNS and CDR2 SASEGT. Trimming stripped 10 bases from V and 0 bases from J, with 12 bases between. The CDR3: CAIRQPMNTEAFF. The CDR3 DNA is TGTGCCATCCGACAGCCCATGAACACTGAAGCTTTCTTT.

The V and J genes are TRBV4-2 and TRBJ2-1, with a tentative D call TRBD2 (5 bases). Germline-derived CDR1 and CDR2 are LGHNA and YNFKEQ. V was clipped by 6 bases and J by 3 bases, with 15 bases between them. The CDR3 totals 15 residues. CDR3 nucleotides: TGTGCCAGCAGTCGGGTTGAGGGCATCTACAATGAGCAGTTCTTC. This gives the protein CASSRVEGIYNEQFF.

This rearrangement joins TRBV9 to TRBJ2-5, with 7 bases fitting TRBD2. Germline V CDR1 and CDR2: SGDLS, YYNGEE. This CDR3 has 15 residues. V lost 1 base and J lost 1; bases outside the gene matches: 4. CDR3 in DNA: TGTGCCAGCAGCGTATTAACGGGAGGCCAAGAGACCCAGTACTTC. Protein product: CASSVLTGGQETQYF.

V is TRBV9 and J is TRBJ1-5; no definite D call. Germline CDR1 is SGDLS and CDR2 is YYNGEE. This CDR3 contains 15 residues. Trimming cost V 0 bases and J 3 bases, with 10 bases left between them. CDR3 coding DNA: TGTGCCAGCAGCGTAGGTGTGGGCTACAATCAGCCCCAGCATTTT. Residues: CASSVGVGYNQPQHF.

This clone was detected once. V is TRBV9 and J is TRBJ1-1; D is uncertain. There are 14 residues in the CDR3. The V gene's germline CDR1 is SGDLS and CDR2 YYNGEE. With 6 bases removed from V and 2 bases from J, the gap between germline ends came to 14 bases. The CDR3 DNA sequence: TGTGCCAGCACTCCCGACACCGGAAACACTGAAGCTTTCTTT. Its protein product is CASTPDTGNTEAFF.

CDR3 amino acids: CASSFMGQGGDEAFF. DNA of the CDR3: TGTGCCAGCAGTTTTATGGGACAGGGGGGGGATGAAGCTTTCTTT. The V and J genes are TRBV28 and TRBJ1-1, with 11 bases aligning to TRBD1. The V gene's germline CDR1 is MDHEN and CDR2 SYDVKM. Losses at the gene ends were 3 bases for V and 7 bases for J; bases not matched to a gene: 7. The CDR3 has 15 residues. The variable domain in full, completed from reference TRBV28 and TRBJ1-1, reads DVKVTQSSRYLVKRTGEKVFLECVQDMDHENMFWYRQDPGLGLRLIYFSYDVKMKEKGDIPEGYSVSREKKERFSLILESASTNQTSMYLCASSFMGQGGDEAFFGQGTRLTVV.

The rearrangement joins TRBV25-1 to TRBJ1-2; D is unresolved. V was clipped by 11 bases and J by 5 bases, with 9 bases between them. Germline loops: CDR1 MGHDK, CDR2 SYGVNS. This CDR3 has 10 amino acids. The CDR3 DNA follows: TGTGCCGCCGGGTCATATGGCTACACCTTC. The encoded protein is CAAGSYGYTF.

The chain links TRBV28 to TRBJ1-5, with TRBD1 as a possible D gene (5 bases). The CDR3 covers 15 residues. V lost 2 bases and J lost 0, with 8 bases in between. CDR1 is MDHEN and CDR2 is SYDVKM in the germline V gene. CDR3 sequence reads: CASSLIGASNQPQHF. CDR3 DNA: TGTGCCAGCAGTTTAATAGGGGCTAGCAATCAGCCCCAGCATTTT.

This clone was seen a handful of times. The sample contains more than one DNA sequence encoding this CDR3. The chain is built from TRBV28 and TRBJ1-5, with D possibly TRBD1 on 5 matching bases. V lost 4 bases and J lost 0, with 7 bases in between. The CDR3 is 14 residues long. In germline, CDR1 is MDHEN, CDR2 SYDVKM. Written as DNA, the CDR3 is TGTGCCAGCAGTTCCGGGGGTAGCAATCAGCCCCAGCATTTT. The encoded protein is CASSSGGSNQPQHF.

V usage is TRBV28 and J usage is TRBJ1-4; 10 nucleotides line up with TRBD1. J gave up 8 bases and V 2 bases, and 8 bases lay outside the gene matches. This CDR3 region has 16 residues. The germline gives CDR1 MDHEN, CDR2 SYDVKM. The CDR3 nucleotides read TGTGCCAGCAGTTTACCCCGGAGGACAGGGGGGGAAAAACTGTTTTTT. It yields the protein CASSLPRRTGGEKLFF.

The chain couples TRBV5-1 to TRBJ1-1; D perhaps matches TRBD1 (6 bases). V was trimmed by 0 bases and J by 5 bases, leaving 14 bases between them. This CDR3 contains 15 residues. Looked up from germline, CDR1 is SGHRS and CDR2 is YFSETQ. CDR3 DNA: TGCGCCAGCAGCTTGGAGCACAGGGAAACTACTGAAGCTTTCTTT. It specifies CASSLEHRETTEAFF. The whole variable domain, remainder taken from reference TRBV5-1 and TRBJ1-1, is KAGVTQTPRYLIKTRGQQVTLSCSPISGHRSVSWYQQTPGQGLQFLFEYFSETQRNKGNFPGRFSGRQFSNSRSEMNVSTLELGDSALYLCASSLEHRETTEAFFGQGTRLTVV.

This chain links TRBV2 with TRBJ2-3; 7 bases align to TRBD1. The CDR3 contains 14 residues. The germline CDR1 and CDR2 sequences are SNHLY and FYNNEI. Trimming at V came to 4 bases and at J to 4 bases, leaving 5 bases not matched to a gene. CDR3 residues: CASSGQGGADTQYF. The CDR3 DNA reads TGTGCCAGCAGTGGACAGGGTGGGGCAGATACGCAGTATTTT.

This clone was seen only a few times. The rearrangement uses TRBV2 and TRBJ1-2, with 10 bases lining up with TRBD1. Trimming removed 10 bases from V and 3 bases from J; junction bases left unmatched: 8. CDR3 size: 14 residues. Germline CDR1 is SNHLY and CDR2 is FYNNEI. CDR3 bases: TGTGCCATCCACCGGGACAGGGGCGACTATGGCTACACCTTC. Its translation: CAIHRDRGDYGYTF.

The chain carries TRBV27 and TRBJ1-5; D ambiguous. The CDR3 length is 13 residues. V lost 2 bases and J lost 1, with 3 bases in between. Germline V gene sequence: CDR1 MNHEY, CDR2 SMNVEV (reference sequence). CDR3 region: CASSLLSNQPQHF. CDR3 bases: TGTGCCAGCAGTTTACTCAGCAATCAGCCCCAGCATTTT.

The J gene is TRBJ2-7, the V gene TRBV2; 9 bases match TRBD1. The J segment lost 2 bases and the V segment lost 5 bases, leaving 7 bases of the junction unmatched. From germline, CDR1 is SNHLY and CDR2 FYNNEI. CDR3 length: 15 amino acids. CDR3: CASSKGQGDTYEQYF. The CDR3 region has the DNA TGTGCCAGCAGTAAGGGACAGGGAGACACCTACGAGCAGTACTTC.

In DNA, the CDR3 is TGTGCCAGTAGGGAAGGGGGCCTTCAGCCCCAGCATTTT. Its protein product is CASREGGLQPQHF. The chain links TRBV19 to TRBJ1-5; 7 nucleotides align to TRBD1. Germline CDR1 and CDR2: LNHDA and SQIVND (reference sequence). The CDR3 covers 13 residues. Unmatched junction bases numbered 5, after V lost 6 bases and J lost 6 bases. Full variable domain (rest looked up from reference TRBV19 and TRBJ1-5): DGGITQSPKYLFRKEGQNVTLSCEQNLNHDAMYWYRQDPGQGLRLIYYSQIVNDFQKGDIAEGYSVSREKKESFPLTVTSAQKNPTAFYLCASREGGLQPQHFGDGTRLSIL.

The rearrangement uses TRBV6-1 and TRBJ2-3; 11 nucleotides match TRBD2. J was trimmed by 2 bases and V by 4 bases; bases with no gene match: 8. The CDR3 runs to 17 residues. Germline V gene lookup returns CDR1 MNHNS and CDR2 SASEGT. This CDR3 reads CASSVTLAGGFTDTQYF. DNA of the CDR3: TGTGCCAGCAGTGTCACCCTAGCGGGAGGATTCACAGATACGCAGTATTTT.

This clone was counted only a few times. V usage is TRBV6-1 and J usage is TRBJ1-4; D is perhaps TRBD1 (5 bases). The CDR3 sequence is 14 residues long. CDR1 and CDR2 (germline): MNHNS, SASEGT. V was cut by 3 bases and J by 8 bases, with 13 bases left in between. Here the CDR3 reads CASSDGGAGEKLFF. The CDR3 DNA reads TGTGCCAGCAGTGATGGAGGGGCAGGGGAAAAACTGTTTTTT.

The chain joins TRBV11-1 to TRBJ1-2; TRBD1 might be the D (5 bases). The CDR3 runs to 14 residues. Germline assignment: CDR1 SGHAT and CDR2 FQDESV (reference sequence). V dropped 3 bases and J dropped 3 bases, with 11 bases sitting between them. In nucleotides, the CDR3 is TGTGCCAGCAGCTTGGGACCGGGGGACTATGGCTACACCTTC. Its translation: CASSLGPGDYGYTF.

The genes are TRBV5-1 and TRBJ2-2, with D tentatively TRBD1 (5 bases). The germline V gene has CDR1 SGHRS and CDR2 YFSETQ. Trimming cost V 1 base and J 3 bases, with 7 bases left between them. CDR3 length equals 14 residues. The CDR3 sequence is CASSLMTDTGELFF. The DNA of the CDR3 is TGCGCCAGCAGCTTGATGACAGACACCGGGGAGCTGTTTTTT.

V and J are TRBV6-5 and TRBJ1-1; 9 bases map to TRBD1. The CDR3 runs 14 residues. V shed 3 bases, J shed 6 bases, and the junction held 5 bases outside the gene matches. Per germline, CDR1 MNHEY and CDR2 SVGAGI. The CDR3 sequence is CASSYGTGLAEAFF. The CDR3 DNA reads TGTGCCAGCAGTTATGGGACAGGGTTGGCTGAAGCTTTCTTT.

This clone came up a few times. CDR3 sequence: CASSPPGTSGNEQFF. The CDR3 DNA sequence: TGTGCCAGCTCACCTCCCGGGACTAGCGGAAATGAGCAGTTCTTC. This sequence joins TRBV18 and TRBJ2-1; 11 bases agree with TRBD2. The CDR3 length is 15 residues. Germline-derived CDR1 and CDR2 are KGHSH and LQKENI. Unmatched junction bases numbered 5, after V lost 3 bases and J lost 7 bases. Full variable domain (outside the CDR3, taken from reference TRBV18 and TRBJ2-1): NAGVMQNPRHLVRRRGQEARLRCSPMKGHSHVYWYRQLPEEGLKFMVYLQKENIIDESGMPKERFSAEFPKEGPSILRIQQVVRGDSAAYFCASSPPGTSGNEQFFGPGTRLTVL.